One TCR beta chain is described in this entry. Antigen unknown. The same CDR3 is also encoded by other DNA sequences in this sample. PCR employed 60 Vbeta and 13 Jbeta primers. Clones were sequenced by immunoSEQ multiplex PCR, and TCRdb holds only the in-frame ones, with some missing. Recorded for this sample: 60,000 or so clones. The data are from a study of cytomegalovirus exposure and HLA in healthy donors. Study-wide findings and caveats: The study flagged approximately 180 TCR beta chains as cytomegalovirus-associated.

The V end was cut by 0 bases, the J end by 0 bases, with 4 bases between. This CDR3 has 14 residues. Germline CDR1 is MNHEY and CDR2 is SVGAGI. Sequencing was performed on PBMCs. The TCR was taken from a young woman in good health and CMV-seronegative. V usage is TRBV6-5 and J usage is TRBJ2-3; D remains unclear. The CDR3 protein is CASSYSRSTDTQYF. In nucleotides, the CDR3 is TGTGCCAGCAGTTACTCGCGTAGCACAGATACGCAGTATTTT.